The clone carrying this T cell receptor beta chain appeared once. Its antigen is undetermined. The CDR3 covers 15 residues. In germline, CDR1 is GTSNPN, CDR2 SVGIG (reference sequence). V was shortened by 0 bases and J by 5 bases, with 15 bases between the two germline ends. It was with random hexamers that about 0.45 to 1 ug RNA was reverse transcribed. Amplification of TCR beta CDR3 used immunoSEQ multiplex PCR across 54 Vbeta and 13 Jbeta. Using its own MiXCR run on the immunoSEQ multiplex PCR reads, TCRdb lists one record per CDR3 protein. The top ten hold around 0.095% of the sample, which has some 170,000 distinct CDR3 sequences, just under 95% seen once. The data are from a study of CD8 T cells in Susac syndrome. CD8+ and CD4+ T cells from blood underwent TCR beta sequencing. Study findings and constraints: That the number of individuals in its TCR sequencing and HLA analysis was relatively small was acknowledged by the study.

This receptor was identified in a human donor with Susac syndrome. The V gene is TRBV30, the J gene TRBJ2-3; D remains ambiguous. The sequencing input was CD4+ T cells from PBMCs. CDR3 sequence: CAWSVTGRHRDTQYF. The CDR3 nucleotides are TGTGCCTGGAGTGTAACCGGACGGCACAGAGATACGCAGTATTTT.